This is a list of T cell receptor beta chains from one sample in a study of blood T cell repertoires in COVID-19. Here immunoSEQ multiplex PCR was the method, and the copy in TCRdb shows in-frame clones only, minus some. The sample lists 360,000 or so clones; roughly 87% were seen once. Sequencing was performed on PBMCs or T cells enriched from blood (not recorded which). The receptors were sampled from a woman between 50 and 59 years old who had recovered from COVID-19. Both conserved end residues are part of each CDR3. Fields, in order: D gene, V gene, J gene, clone size, CDR3 DNA, CDR3 protein. The D gene is left open where the match is weak. The size field is filled for only some rows; it gives once, few, many or a size class.

D: -
V: TRBV7-8
J: TRBJ1-1
size: -
DNA: TGTGCCAGCAGCTTAAACCTAGCCACTGAAGCTTTCTTT
CDR3: CASSLNLATEAFF

D: -
V: TRBV30
J: TRBJ1-5
size: -
DNA: TGTGCCTGGAGTCCGTCGGGGGTGCAGCCCCAGCATTTT
CDR3: CAWSPSGVQPQHF

D: TRBD1
V: TRBV9
J: TRBJ1-1
size: once
DNA: TGTGCCAGCAGCGTCGGGACAGTAAACACTGAAGCTTTCTTT
CDR3: CASSVGTVNTEAFF

D: -
V: TRBV20-1
J: TRBJ1-3
size: -
DNA: TGCAGTGCTAGTTCAGGGTCTGGAAACACCATATATTTT
CDR3: CSASSGSGNTIYF

D: TRBD2
V: TRBV10-3
J: TRBJ2-3
size: -
DNA: TGTGCCGGGGGTGATACTAGCGGGAGCGATACGCAGTATTTT
CDR3: CAGGDTSGSDTQYF

D: -
V: TRBV15
J: TRBJ2-3
size: -
DNA: TGTGCCACCAGCAGAGATCGGAGGGCGGCAGATACGCAGTATTTT
CDR3: CATSRDRRAADTQYF

D: TRBD2
V: TRBV9
J: TRBJ2-1
size: few
DNA: TGTGCCAGCAGCGTAGTTAGCGGGGGCCCCAATGAGCAGTTCTTC
CDR3: CASSVVSGGPNEQFF

D: TRBD1
V: TRBV5-1
J: TRBJ2-2
size: -
DNA: TGCGCCAGCAGCCCCGACAGGGTTACCGGGGAGCTGTTTTTT
CDR3: CASSPDRVTGELFF

D: -
V: TRBV5-4
J: TRBJ1-4
size: -
DNA: TGTGCCAGCAGCACCACAGCTAATGAAAAACTGTTTTTT
CDR3: CASSTTANEKLFF

D: -
V: TRBV9
J: TRBJ1-6
size: -
DNA: TGTGCCAGCAGCGAGAGCTCCTATAATTCACCCCTCCACTTT
CDR3: CASSESSYNSPLHF

D: -
V: TRBV12-3/TRBV12-4
J: TRBJ1-1
size: -
DNA: TGTGCCAGCAGGGCGCTAGGCACTGAAGCTTTCTTT
CDR3: CASRALGTEAFF

D: -
V: TRBV30
J: TRBJ1-5
size: -
DNA: TGTGCCTGGAGTGTGGGGGCCACCGGCGGTCAGCCCCAGCATTTT
CDR3: CAWSVGATGGQPQHF

D: -
V: TRBV3-1/TRBV3-2
J: TRBJ1-1
size: -
DNA: TGTGCCAGCAGCTCTCCGACCTACAGGGAGGGCACTGAAGCTTTCTTT
CDR3: CASSSPTYREGTEAFF

D: TRBD1
V: TRBV5-5
J: TRBJ2-7
size: -
DNA: TGTGCCAGCAGCGTGGGGGGACAGGGGGCGAATCAGTACTTC
CDR3: CASSVGGQGANQYF

D: TRBD1
V: TRBV19
J: TRBJ1-5
size: -
DNA: TGTGCCAGTAGTATAAGGACAGGTTCGGGTTGGCAGCCCCAGCATTTT
CDR3: CASSIRTGSGWQPQHF

D: TRBD1
V: TRBV5-1
J: TRBJ2-7
size: once
DNA: TGCGCCAGCAGCTTGGGTCAGGGGGCGTCCTACGAGCAGTACTTC
CDR3: CASSLGQGASYEQYF

D: TRBD1
V: TRBV5-5
J: TRBJ2-3
size: -
DNA: TGTGCCAGCAGCTCGGGACAGGGGGGAGATACGCAGTATTTT
CDR3: CASSSGQGGDTQYF

D: TRBD1
V: TRBV7-9
J: TRBJ2-5
size: -
DNA: TGTGCCAGCAGCTTCGGACAGGGTGGGCAAGAGACCCAGTACTTC
CDR3: CASSFGQGGQETQYF

D: -
V: TRBV19
J: TRBJ1-2
size: -
DNA: TGTGCCAGTAGTATAGTCCCAGGGGTTAACGACTATGGCTACACCTTC
CDR3: CASSIVPGVNDYGYTF

D: -
V: TRBV7-2
J: TRBJ1-2
size: -
DNA: TGTGCCAGCAGCTTAGGCGGGGGTAACTATGGCTACACCTTC
CDR3: CASSLGGGNYGYTF

D: -
V: TRBV19
J: TRBJ1-1
size: -
DNA: TGTGCCAGTAGTGAGGGATTAATGAACACTGAAGCTTTCTTT
CDR3: CASSEGLMNTEAFF

D: TRBD1
V: TRBV6-5
J: TRBJ1-2
size: -
DNA: TGTGCCAGCAGGGGGGGACAGGGAAACTATGGCTACACCTTC
CDR3: CASRGGQGNYGYTF

D: -
V: TRBV6-1
J: TRBJ1-2
size: -
DNA: TGTGCCAGCAGTGAGATTGGAGGGTACGGGGGCTACACCTTC
CDR3: CASSEIGGYGGYTF

D: -
V: TRBV28
J: TRBJ1-1
size: -
DNA: TGTGCCAGCATAGTGAACACTGAAGCTTTCTTT
CDR3: CASIVNTEAFF

D: -
V: TRBV7-3
J: TRBJ2-3
size: -
DNA: TGTGCCAGCAGCTTAATGCCCCGGTCCTCACGGGTTAGCACAGATACGCAGTATTTT
CDR3: CASSLMPRSSRVSTDTQYF

D: TRBD1
V: TRBV19
J: TRBJ2-2
size: -
DNA: TGTGCCACCGAGGGGGCGCCCGGGGAGCTGTTTTTT
CDR3: CATEGAPGELFF

D: -
V: TRBV7-9
J: TRBJ1-6
size: -
DNA: TGTGCCAGCAGCTTAGAGCCCCAACCCCTCCACTTT
CDR3: CASSLEPQPLHF

D: -
V: TRBV25-1
J: TRBJ2-1
size: once
DNA: TGTGCCAGCAGTGCACCCGGTAGGGGGTCACAGTTCTTC
CDR3: CASSAPGRGSQFF

D: -
V: TRBV7-2
J: TRBJ2-6
size: -
DNA: TGTGCCAGCAGCCTTCAGATCTCTGGGGCCAACGTCCTGACTTTC
CDR3: CASSLQISGANVLTF

D: -
V: TRBV4-3
J: TRBJ1-1
size: -
DNA: TGCGCCAGCAGCCCCCGTCTCGGGGTCACTGAAGCTTTCTTT
CDR3: CASSPRLGVTEAFF

D: -
V: TRBV7-2
J: TRBJ1-2
size: -
DNA: TGTGCCAGCAGCCCTCAGGACAGTAACTATGGCTACACCTTC
CDR3: CASSPQDSNYGYTF

D: -
V: TRBV5-4
J: TRBJ2-3
size: -
DNA: TGTGCCAGCAGCTTGGCCGGGGGTGGAGATACGCAGTATTTT
CDR3: CASSLAGGGDTQYF

D: -
V: TRBV28
J: TRBJ1-5
size: -
DNA: TGTGCCAGCAGTTTCCCCGACAGAAATCAGCCCCAGCATTTT
CDR3: CASSFPDRNQPQHF

D: -
V: TRBV11-1
J: TRBJ2-7
size: -
DNA: TGTGCCAGCAGCCCCGGCGGGGTCAGGGTCGACGAGCAGTACTTC
CDR3: CASSPGGVRVDEQYF

D: TRBD1
V: TRBV6-5
J: TRBJ2-1
size: -
DNA: TGTGCCAGCAGTTACGCCCCCGGGACAGGGTCCTGGCAGTTCTTC
CDR3: CASSYAPGTGSWQFF

D: TRBD2
V: TRBV9
J: TRBJ2-3
size: many
DNA: TGTGCCAGCAGCGTTTACGGGGGGGCTGGAGATACGCAGTATTTT
CDR3: CASSVYGGAGDTQYF

D: -
V: TRBV5-1
J: TRBJ1-4
size: -
DNA: TGCGCCAGCAGCTTGGATGGGACAACGCTTGAGCAACTGTTTTTT
CDR3: CASSLDGTTLEQLFF

D: TRBD1
V: TRBV6-2/TRBV6-3
J: TRBJ2-6
size: once
DNA: TGTGCCAGCAGTTACCTCAAGGGACAGGGGGTATCGGGGGCCAACGTCCTGACTTTC
CDR3: CASSYLKGQGVSGANVLTF

D: TRBD1
V: TRBV7-9
J: TRBJ1-4
size: -
DNA: TGTGCCAGCAGCCCTTCGGGACAGCACCTTAATGAAAAACTGTTTTTT
CDR3: CASSPSGQHLNEKLFF

D: TRBD2
V: TRBV6-5
J: TRBJ2-7
size: -
DNA: TGTGCCAGCAGTTACTCGCGGCGGGAGGACTACGAGCAGTACTTC
CDR3: CASSYSRREDYEQYF

D: -
V: TRBV15
J: TRBJ1-5
size: -
DNA: TGTGCCACCAGCCTAGGGCGGGAAAATCAGCCCCAGCATTTT
CDR3: CATSLGRENQPQHF

D: TRBD2
V: TRBV9
J: TRBJ2-5
size: -
DNA: TGTGCCAGCAGCGTCGCCGGACTAGCGGGAGAAGAGACCCAGTACTTC
CDR3: CASSVAGLAGEETQYF